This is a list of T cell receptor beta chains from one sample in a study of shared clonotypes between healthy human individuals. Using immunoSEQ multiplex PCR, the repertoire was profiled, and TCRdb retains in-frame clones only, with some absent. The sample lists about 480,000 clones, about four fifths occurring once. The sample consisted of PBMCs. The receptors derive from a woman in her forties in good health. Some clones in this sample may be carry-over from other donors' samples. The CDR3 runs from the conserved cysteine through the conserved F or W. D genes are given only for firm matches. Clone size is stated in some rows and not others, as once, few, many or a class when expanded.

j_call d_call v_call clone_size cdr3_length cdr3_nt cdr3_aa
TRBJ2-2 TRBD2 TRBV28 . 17 TGTGCCAGTTCTGGACTAGCGGGAGGCGGGAACACCGGGGAGCTGTTTTTT CASSGLAGGGNTGELFF
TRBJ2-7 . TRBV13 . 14 TGTGCCAGCAGCTTTCTGCAGGTTAGCTACGAGCAGTACTTC CASSFLQVSYEQYF
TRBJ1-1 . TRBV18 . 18 TGTGCCAGCTCACCAACATTAAACAGTATGACTTTGAACACTGAAGCTTTCTTT CASSPTLNSMTLNTEAFF
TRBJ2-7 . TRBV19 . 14 TGTGCCAGTAGTATACGCTATCATTACTCCGAGCAGTACTTC CASSIRYHYSEQYF
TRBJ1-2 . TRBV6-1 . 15 TGTGCCAGCAGTGAAGCGGGCGGATTGGACTATGGCTACACCTTC CASSEAGGLDYGYTF
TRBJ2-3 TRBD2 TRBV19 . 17 TGTGCCAGTAGACCCTCTAGCGGATACGCTAGCACAGATACGCAGTATTTT CASRPSSGYASTDTQYF
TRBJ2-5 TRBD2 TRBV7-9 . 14 TGTGCCAGCTTTTCCGAAGCGGGAAGAGAGACCCAGTACTTC CASFSEAGRETQYF
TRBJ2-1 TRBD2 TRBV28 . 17 TGTGCCAGCAGTTCTCTACTGCTAGCGGGAGCGGCTTATGAGCAGTTCTTC CASSSLLLAGAAYEQFF
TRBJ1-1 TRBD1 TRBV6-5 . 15 TGTGCCAGCGGACAGGGAATCGAAAGGGACACTGAAGCTTTCTTT CASGQGIERDTEAFF
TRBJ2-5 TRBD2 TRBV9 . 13 TGTGCCAGCAGCGATACGGGGGGTGGGACCCAGTACTTC CASSDTGGGTQYF
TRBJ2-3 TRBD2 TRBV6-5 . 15 TGTGCCAGCAGTCCGACTAGCGGGCGAACAGATACGCAGTATTTT CASSPTSGRTDTQYF
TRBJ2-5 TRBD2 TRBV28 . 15 TGTGCCAGCAGTATCCTCCTGGGGGGAGGGGAGACCCAGTACTTC CASSILLGGGETQYF
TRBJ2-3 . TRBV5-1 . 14 TGCGCCAGCAGCTTTAATCTACAGGGTGATACGCAGTATTTT CASSFNLQGDTQYF
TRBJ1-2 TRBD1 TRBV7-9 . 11 TGTGCCACGGACAGGAGCTATGGCTACACCTTC CATDRSYGYTF
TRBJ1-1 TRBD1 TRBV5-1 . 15 TGCGCCAGCAGCGCCGACAGGGGAATCGAAGGTGAAGCTTTCTTT CASSADRGIEGEAFF
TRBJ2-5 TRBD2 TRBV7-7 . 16 TGTGCTAGCAGCCCGGGCGGACTAGCTCGGCAAGAGACCCAGTACTTC CASSPGGLARQETQYF
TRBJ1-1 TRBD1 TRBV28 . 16 TGTGCCAGCAGTTCCCTGGACAGGGAGGTGAACACTGAAGCTTTCTTT CASSSLDREVNTEAFF
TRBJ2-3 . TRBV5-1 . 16 TGCGCCAGCAGCTTGGAGGGCAGACGTGGCACAGATACGCAGTATTTT CASSLEGRRGTDTQYF
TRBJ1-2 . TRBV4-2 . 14 TGTGCCAGCAGCCAAGGCAGGGTGGGCTATGGCTACACCTTC CASSQGRVGYGYTF
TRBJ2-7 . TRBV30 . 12 TGTGCCTGGAGTGTAATCCCGGTTCTACAGTACTTC CAWSVIPVLQYF
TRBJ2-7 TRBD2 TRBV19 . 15 TGTGCCAGTAGTATAACGAAGCGGGAGTTCTACGAGCAGTACTTC CASSITKREFYEQYF
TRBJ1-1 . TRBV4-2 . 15 TGTGCCAGCAGCCAAGAATACTCTTCTAACACTGAAGCTTTCTTT CASSQEYSSNTEAFF
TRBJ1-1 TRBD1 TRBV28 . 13 TGTGCCAGCAGTTCCGACCCGGGACAGGGGGTTTTCTTT CASSSDPGQGVFF
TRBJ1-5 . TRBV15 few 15 TGTGCCACCAGCAGAAAGGCGGAAGGGACTCAGCCCCAGCATTTT CATSRKAEGTQPQHF
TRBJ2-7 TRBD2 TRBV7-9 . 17 TGTGCCAGCAGCCCTACATTCGAACTAGCGGGAGGATATGAGCAGTACTTC CASSPTFELAGGYEQYF
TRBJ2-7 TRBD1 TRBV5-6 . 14 TGTGCCAGCACGAGGGGGCTCAATGTAGGGGAGCAGTACTTC CASTRGLNVGEQYF
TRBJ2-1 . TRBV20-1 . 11 TGCAGTGCTAGACGCCGGGACCGGCAGTTCTTC CSARRRDRQFF
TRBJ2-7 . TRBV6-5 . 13 TGTGCCAGCAGTTACTCGAAAGGGCACGAGCAGTACTTC CASSYSKGHEQYF
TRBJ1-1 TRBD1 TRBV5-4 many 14 TGTGCCAGCACCTTCGGGGACAGGAACACTGAAGCTTTCTTT CASTFGDRNTEAFF
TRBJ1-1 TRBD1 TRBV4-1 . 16 TGCGCCAGCAGAGGCCGGGACAGGGGGGAGAACACTGAAGCTTTCTTT CASRGRDRGENTEAFF
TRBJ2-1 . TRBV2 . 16 TGTGCCAGCAGTGTCGGTCGGGCAGAACTATACAATGAGCAGTTCTTC CASSVGRAELYNEQFF
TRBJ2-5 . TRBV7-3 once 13 TGTGCCAGCAGCGCAGAATTACAAGAGACCCAGTACTTC CASSAELQETQYF
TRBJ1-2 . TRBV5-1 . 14 TGCGCCAGCAGCCCCTCAAATGCGAACTATGGCTACACCTTC CASSPSNANYGYTF
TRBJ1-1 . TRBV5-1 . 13 TGCGCCAGCAGCTTAACTTGGGACACTGAAGCTTTCTTT CASSLTWDTEAFF
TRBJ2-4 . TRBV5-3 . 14 TGTGCCAGAGGGGGGGACAGCCCAAAAAACATTCAGTACTTC CARGGDSPKNIQYF
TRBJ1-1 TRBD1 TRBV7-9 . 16 TGTGCCAGCAGCCCGAGGACAGGGAGAGTGGGAACTGAAGCTTTCTTT CASSPRTGRVGTEAFF
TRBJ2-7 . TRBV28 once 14 TGTGCCAGCAGTTCGCTGACAGTCTCCTACGAGCAGTACTTC CASSSLTVSYEQYF
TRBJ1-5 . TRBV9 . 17 TGTGCCAGCAGCGTCATACAGGGCCGAAAACCACGTCAGCCCCAGCATTTT CASSVIQGRKPRQPQHF
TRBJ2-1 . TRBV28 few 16 TGTGCCAGCAGCCGTATTAGTAAGGGTTGGGACAATGAGCAGTTCTTC CASSRISKGWDNEQFF
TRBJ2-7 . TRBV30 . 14 TGTGCCTGGAGTAAAAGAGCATGGACCTACGAGCAGTACTTC CAWSKRAWTYEQYF